The 22 T cell receptor beta chains below were found in one sample sequenced in a study of T cell responses to AZD1222 COVID-19 vaccine. Profiling relied on immunoSEQ multiplex PCR, and the TCRdb table lists in-frame clones only, not all of them. Of 15,000 to 18,000 clones listed, around 89% were seen once; the top ten hold 2.9%. The sequencing here drew on peripheral blood, taken 28 days after the second AZD1222 dose. All receptors derive from an adult who received the AZD1222 COVID-19 vaccine.

This chain uses TRBV15 with TRBJ1-4, with TRBD1 matching 7 bases. J was trimmed by 4 bases and V by 3 bases; bases with no gene match: 11. Germline assignment: CDR1 LNHNV and CDR2 YYDKDF (reference sequence). This CDR3 has 17 amino acids. This CDR3 is CATSRLPTGTVNEKLFF. CDR3 coding DNA: TGTGCCACCAGCAGGCTTCCTACCGGGACAGTTAATGAAAAACTGTTTTTT.

The chain is built from TRBV9 and TRBJ2-3, with 9 positions matching TRBD2. V dropped 1 base and J dropped 8; count of bases not matched to a gene: 8. The CDR3 is made up of 15 amino acids. Germline loops: CDR1 SGDLS, CDR2 YYNGEE. This CDR3 reads CASSVLAGEGVTQYF. CDR3 bases: TGTGCCAGCAGCGTATTAGCGGGGGAGGGGGTTACGCAGTATTTT.

This clone is a singleton in its sample. The chain carries TRBV5-1 and TRBJ2-7; no firm D call. Germline CDR1 reads SGHRS; CDR2 reads YFSETQ. V was shortened by 1 base and J by 5 bases, with 13 bases between the two germline ends. This CDR3 has 14 residues. The CDR3 sequence: CASSLLPSLDEQYF. The CDR3 DNA is TGCGCCAGCAGCTTGTTGCCTTCCCTGGACGAGCAGTACTTC.

This chain joins TRBV7-2 and TRBJ1-6; 9 bases are a match to TRBD1. With V trimmed by 10 bases and J by 9 bases, 13 bases remained unmatched. Per the germline V gene, CDR1 is SGHTA and CDR2 is FQGNSA. The CDR3 covers 15 residues. As DNA, the CDR3 is TGTGCCAACAGTTTCGATGGGACAGGGACTTCACCCCTCCACTTT. Residues: CANSFDGTGTSPLHF.

V and J are TRBV9 and TRBJ2-7; D gene unclear. This CDR3 has 15 residues. Per germline, CDR1 SGDLS and CDR2 YYNGEE. V shed 3 bases and J shed 2 bases, with 15 bases lying between them. The CDR3: CASSEGPNQAYEQYF. The CDR3 DNA reads TGTGCCAGCAGCGAGGGCCCCAATCAAGCCTACGAGCAGTACTTC.

The chain is built from TRBV2 and TRBJ2-2; 8 bases fit TRBD1. After removal of 6 bases from V and 7 bases from J, the junction contained 4 bases not matched to a gene. Germline CDR1 is SNHLY and CDR2 is FYNNEI. This CDR3 spans 13 amino acids. The CDR3 coding sequence is TGTGCCAGCAGAAACAGGGGGGTCGGGGAGCTGTTTTTT. It yields the protein CASRNRGVGELFF.

The chain is built from TRBV28 and TRBJ2-2, with TRBD2 identical over 7 bases. CDR3 length: 15 amino acids. The V and J ends lost 6 bases and 4 bases, in that order; junction bases with no gene match: 8. Germline V gene data show CDR1 as MDHEN and CDR2 as SYDVKM. The CDR3 loop reads CASSAHGGSTGELFF. CDR3 in DNA: TGTGCCAGCAGCGCCCACGGGGGGAGCACCGGGGAGCTGTTTTTT.

J is TRBJ2-1 and V is TRBV24-1; tentatively, D is TRBD2 (6 bases). Trimming took off 2 bases at V and 4 bases at J, with 20 bases between the two ends. This CDR3 has 18 residues. Germline lookup yields CDR1 KGHDR and CDR2 SFDVKD. The DNA of the CDR3 is TGTGCCACCAGTGATTCGAAAGGGGCGGGACGTTTATACAATGAGCAGTTCTTC. Its protein product is CATSDSKGAGRLYNEQFF.

The chain links TRBV27 to TRBJ2-2; 11 nucleotides agree with TRBD2. Germline V gene sequence: CDR1 MNHEY, CDR2 SMNVEV (reference sequence). V lost 6 bases to trimming and J lost 5 bases; unmatched junction nucleotides: 5. This CDR3 comprises 15 residues. The CDR3 is CASSLTSGTTGELFF. DNA of the CDR3: TGTGCCAGCAGCCTGACTAGCGGGACAACCGGGGAGCTGTTTTTT.

V usage is TRBV28 and J usage is TRBJ2-3; the match to TRBD2 covers 7 bases. V was clipped by 4 bases and J by 14 bases; unmatched bases: 9. Germline CDR1 is MDHEN and CDR2 is SYDVKM. The CDR3 covers 12 residues. The CDR3 is CASSSSLARVYF. The CDR3, as DNA: TGTGCCAGCAGTTCCTCACTAGCGAGGGTGTATTTT.

The gene calls are TRBV7-6 and TRBJ1-3, with D maybe TRBD1 (5 bases). Germline CDR1 and CDR2: SGHVS and FNYEAQ. Trimming pared 5 bases from V and 4 bases from J, leaving 12 bases between. The CDR3 runs to 14 residues. The CDR3 DNA reads TGTGCCAGCAGCGGCGTGGGGGTCGGAAACACCATATATTTT. Amino acids: CASSGVGVGNTIYF.

The rearrangement links TRBV6-1 to TRBJ2-5; 10 nucleotides match TRBD2. This CDR3 region has 17 residues. Germline V CDR1 and CDR2: MNHNS, SASEGT. J was trimmed by 4 bases and V by 4 bases; bases with no gene match: 12. The CDR3 region is CASSAPGLAEPRETQYF. As DNA, the CDR3 is TGTGCCAGCAGTGCCCCCGGACTAGCGGAGCCCAGAGAGACCCAGTACTTC.

The chain has TRBV28 and TRBJ1-5, with TRBD1 matching 9 bases. CDR1 is MDHEN and CDR2 is SYDVKM in the germline V gene. This CDR3 is 17 amino acids long. J lost 7 bases, V lost 5 bases, and 15 bases had no gene match. This chain's CDR3 is CASSPTRDREPGQPQHF. In nucleotides, the CDR3 is TGTGCCAGCAGTCCGACCCGGGACAGGGAACCCGGACAGCCCCAGCATTTT.

The V call is TRBV3-1 (or the pseudogene TRBV3-2), the J call TRBJ1-6; D call uncertain. This CDR3 is built from 16 residues. The germline gives CDR1 LGHDT, CDR2 YNNKEL (reference sequence). Between the trimmed V and J ends, which lost 5 bases and 0 bases, there was a span of 11 bases. The DNA of the CDR3 is TGTGCCAGCAGCGACTTCAAGCGCTCCTATAATTCACCCCTCCACTTT. Amino acids: CASSDFKRSYNSPLHF.

V gene TRBV6-5 combines with J gene TRBJ1-1; D is perhaps TRBD1 (5 bases). Deletions cut 10 bases from V and 3 bases from J, with 15 bases between. This CDR3 region has 13 residues. The germline gives CDR1 MNHEY, CDR2 SVGAGI. The CDR3 region has the DNA TGTGCCACCTCAGGGAGATCGGACACTGAAGCTTTCTTT. This gives the protein CATSGRSDTEAFF.

The chain couples TRBV7-8 to TRBJ1-6; D is unclear. Between the trimmed V and J ends, which lost 1 base and 7 bases, there was a span of 5 bases. Germline V lookup: CDR1 SGHVS, CDR2 FQNEAQ. The CDR3 loop spans 13 amino acids. The CDR3 here is CASSLGENSPLHF. CDR3 nucleotide sequence: TGTGCCAGCAGCTTAGGGGAGAATTCACCCCTCCACTTT.

The chain links TRBV6-5 to TRBJ1-2, with D possibly matching TRBD1 (5 bases). From germline, CDR1 is MNHEY and CDR2 SVGAGI. CDR3 size: 15 residues. V was clipped by 2 bases and J by 7 bases, with 17 bases between them. The DNA for the CDR3 is TGTGCCAGCAGTTACCTCCTTAGCGGGACGAGTGGCTACACCTTC. Amino acid sequence: CASSYLLSGTSGYTF.

This chain links TRBV13 with TRBJ1-1, with 8 bases identical to TRBD1. With 5 bases clipped from V and 0 bases from J, the junction kept 11 bases outside the gene matches. This CDR3 has 17 amino acids. Germline CDR1 reads PRHDT; CDR2 reads FYEKMQ (reference sequence). Here the CDR3 DNA reads TGTGCCAGCAGCCAGGGACAGGTTGCAACCATGAACACTGAAGCTTTCTTT. It yields the protein CASSQGQVATMNTEAFF.

This chain links TRBV5-1 with TRBJ2-5, with 11 bases aligning to TRBD2. Germline CDR1 reads SGHRS; CDR2 reads YFSETQ. The CDR3 contains 15 residues. V shed 4 bases, J shed 4 bases, and the junction held 6 bases outside the gene matches. As DNA, the CDR3 is TGCGCCAGCAGCATACTAGCGGGAGTCGGAGAGACCCAGTACTTC. This sequence encodes CASSILAGVGETQYF.

The chain employs TRBV19 and TRBJ2-3, with 7 bases matching TRBD1. This CDR3 is 15 amino acids long. Germline V gene lookup returns CDR1 LNHDA and CDR2 SQIVND (reference sequence). The V gene end was trimmed by 3 bases and the J gene end by 3 bases; junction bases not matched to a gene: 6. Here the CDR3 reads CASSIRNRGTDTQYF. CDR3 nucleotides: TGTGCCAGTAGTATTAGGAACAGGGGTACAGATACGCAGTATTTT.

The chain couples TRBV7-9 to TRBJ2-5, with a weak D call TRBD2 (6 bases). Trimming stripped 5 bases from V and 2 bases from J, with 12 bases between. The CDR3 is 14 residues long. Germline CDR1 and CDR2: SEHNR and FQNEAQ (reference sequence). CDR3 amino acids: CASSPSGVQETQYF. CDR3 DNA sequence: TGTGCCAGCAGCCCCTCGGGGGTTCAAGAGACCCAGTACTTC.

This chain joins TRBV29-1 and TRBJ2-3, with 8 positions matching TRBD2. V shed 7 bases, J shed 5 bases, and the junction held 8 bases outside the gene matches. The CDR3 loop spans 13 amino acids. Germline V gene sequence: CDR1 SQVTM, CDR2 ANQGSEA. For the CDR3, the DNA is TGCAGCGGATCCGGGGGGGCCGGAGATACGCAGTATTTT. Protein product: CSGSGGAGDTQYF.